This T cell receptor (beta chain) emerged from a study of T cell repertoires in cytomegalovirus infection. Turning to the study itself: An indication of both CMV infection and matching HLA type came from public TCR beta signatures. Study outcomes and limitations: There were carriers of CMV plus the relevant HLA, and cumulative public TCR beta family frequency identified them. Predominance within the ex vivo response was attributable to HLA-C-restricted CMV-specific TCR beta clonotypes.

About this clonotype itself: As yet, its antigen is unknown.

Germline CDR1 is SGHDT and CDR2 is YYEEEE. CDR3 length: 16 residues. V lost 2 bases, J lost 3 bases, and 12 bases lay in between. From the reads, TCRdb called clonotypes with MiXCR, one entry per CDR3 protein. The table records about 740,000 distinct CDR3 sequences, roughly 35% of them present only once. This sequence joins TRBV5-6 and TRBJ1-6; D gene unclear. The sequence derives from a human donor in good health (CMV status not recorded). Some clones in this sample may be carry-over from other donors' samples. Specimen: PBMCs. The CDR3: CASSFLRPNYNSPLHF. CDR3 bases: TGTGCCAGCAGCTTCCTTAGGCCGAACTATAATTCACCCCTCCACTTT.